Each of the 2 T cell receptor beta chains below was sequenced from the same sample in a study of cytomegalovirus exposure and HLA in healthy donors (dated by TCRdb to the late 2010s). Library generation was performed with the immunoSEQ multiplex PCR assay. Entries here come from immuneACCESS through TCRdb and include only in-frame sequences with V and J called. Some clones fail to appear in such tables; in the studies checked, an unresolved V gene covers under half of the shortfall, and the cause of the remainder is unknown. For this sample the table gives roughly 150,000 clones, of which approximately 84% were detected only once. Clones ranked in the top ten supply less than 35% of the sample. Sequenced sample: PBMCs. These receptor sequences come from a man under 40 in good health and CMV-seropositive.

This clone was seen a single time. V is TRBV2 and J is TRBJ2-5, with 8 bases aligning to TRBD1. V shed 6 bases, J shed 2 bases, and the junction held 5 bases outside the gene matches. CDR1 is SNHLY and CDR2 is FYNNEI in the germline V gene. This CDR3 contains 14 residues. CDR3 nucleotide sequence: TGTGCCAGCAGAGAATACAGGGGGCAAGAGACCCAGTACTTC. Translating it yields CASREYRGQETQYF.

In the case of this clone: The sample holds other DNA sequences that translate to the same CDR3. DNA for the CDR3: TGCGCCAGCAGCTTGGAAGGGGCTAGCAATCAGCCCCAGCATTTT. As protein: CASSLEGASNQPQHF. The genes are TRBV5-1 and TRBJ1-5, with D possibly matching TRBD1 (5 bases). V gave up 0 bases and J gave up 0 bases, with 7 bases separating them. The CDR3 has 15 amino acids. CDR1 and CDR2 from the germline V gene are SGHRS and YFSETQ.